This entry lists 9 T cell receptor beta chains sequenced from one sample in a study of T-cell reconstitution after alpha-beta-depleted transplantation in children. Preparation of the TCRbeta library involved a method that used unique molecular identifiers. TCRdb re-called the PCR reads with MiXCR, one entry per CDR3 protein. The repertoire holds about 460,000 distinct CDR3 sequences, around 12% seen once, with around 6.1% in the top ten. The specimen was PBMCs from the stem cell graft donor, collected from the stem cell graft. These receptors originate from a human donor who donated a stem cell graft to a child with combined immunodeficiency.

This clonotype appeared a few times. The CDR3 sequence is CASSHRNTCNQPQHF. CDR3 nucleotides: TGTGCCAGCAGCCACCGAAACACATGCAATCAGCCCCAGCATTTT. This sequence joins TRBV3-1 and TRBJ1-5; D not resolved. The CDR3 loop spans 15 amino acids. Germline lookup yields CDR1 LGHDT and CDR2 YNNKEL (reference sequence). V was pared by 3 bases and J by 2 bases, with 11 bases between.

The J gene is TRBJ2-1, the V gene TRBV7-3; TRBD2 is a possible D gene (5 bases). Per germline, CDR1 SGHTA and CDR2 FQGTGA. V was pared by 2 bases and J by 10 bases, with 30 bases between. CDR3 length: 19 amino acids. The DNA for the CDR3 is TGTGCCAGCAGCTTATTGCCCCGGGTGAGAGGGAGCTCCGAGGAGGAGCAGTTCTTC. Protein: CASSLLPRVRGSSEEEQFF.

This clonotype was detected ten times or more. The chain combines TRBV9 with TRBJ2-7; D remains ambiguous. Germline V gene data show CDR1 as SGDLS and CDR2 as YYNGEE. V was shortened by 0 bases and J by 2 bases, with 6 bases between the two germline ends. This CDR3 is built from 13 residues. Here the CDR3 DNA reads TGTGCCAGCAGCGTAGGAGGCACCTACGAGCAGTACTTC. Its protein is CASSVGGTYEQYF.

On this clonotype itself: A read error is possible here, since a much larger clone lies one base away. The genes are TRBV2 and TRBJ1-5, with D hard to call. This CDR3 contains 13 residues. Germline V gene data show CDR1 as SNHLY and CDR2 as FYNNEI. Trimming shortened V by 4 bases and J by 0 bases, and 4 bases separated the two germline ends. The chain's CDR3 is CASSVNSNQPQHF. CDR3 DNA: TGTGCCAGCAGTGTTAATAGCAATCAGCCCCAGCATTTT.

In this sample, this clonotype turned up many times. The rearrangement links TRBV29-1 to TRBJ2-1, with D perhaps TRBD2 (6 bases). The germline V gene encodes CDR1 SQVTM and CDR2 ANQGSEA. This CDR3 region has 14 residues. V gave up 6 bases and J gave up 0 bases, with 12 bases separating them. In DNA, the CDR3 is TGCAGCGTGGAGGGGTCCCACTCCTACAATGAGCAGTTCTTC. As protein: CSVEGSHSYNEQFF.

The CDR3 loop reads CASSPAGQGNTGELFF. CDR3 DNA sequence: TGCGCCAGCAGCCCGGCGGGACAGGGGAACACCGGGGAGCTGTTTTTT. This chain connects TRBV5-1 to TRBJ2-2; 9 nucleotides agree with TRBD1. Germline assignment: CDR1 SGHRS and CDR2 YFSETQ. The CDR3 spans 16 residues. The V and J ends lost 4 bases and 1 base, in that order; junction bases with no gene match: 5.

CDR3 in amino acids: CASSPQLDTQYF. The CDR3 region has the DNA TGTGCCAGCAGTCCGCAACTAGATACCCAGTACTTC. The chain couples TRBV12-3 or TRBV12-4 to TRBJ2-5; D is perhaps TRBD2 (5 bases). Trimming removed 5 bases from V and 8 bases from J, with 12 bases in between. The CDR3 totals 12 residues.

This clonotype was seen a handful of times. This chain uses TRBV7-2 with TRBJ2-1; 10 bases are shared with TRBD2. The CDR3 length is 16 residues. Germline lookup yields CDR1 SGHTA and CDR2 FQGNSA. V shed 5 bases, J shed 0 bases, and the junction held 4 bases outside the gene matches. The CDR3 nucleotides read TGTGCCAGCAGCCTTAGCGGGGGGCACTCCTACAATGAGCAGTTCTTC. Encoded protein: CASSLSGGHSYNEQFF.

The chain has TRBV4-3 and TRBJ1-4; D may be TRBD1 (5 bases). Germline lookup yields CDR1 LGHNA and CDR2 YSLEER. Trimming took off 1 base at V and 5 bases at J, with 14 bases between the two ends. The CDR3 loop spans 16 amino acids. CDR3 residues: CASSQGGGAANEKLFF. The CDR3 DNA reads as TGCGCCAGCAGCCAAGGTGGTGGGGCAGCGAATGAAAAACTGTTTTTT.